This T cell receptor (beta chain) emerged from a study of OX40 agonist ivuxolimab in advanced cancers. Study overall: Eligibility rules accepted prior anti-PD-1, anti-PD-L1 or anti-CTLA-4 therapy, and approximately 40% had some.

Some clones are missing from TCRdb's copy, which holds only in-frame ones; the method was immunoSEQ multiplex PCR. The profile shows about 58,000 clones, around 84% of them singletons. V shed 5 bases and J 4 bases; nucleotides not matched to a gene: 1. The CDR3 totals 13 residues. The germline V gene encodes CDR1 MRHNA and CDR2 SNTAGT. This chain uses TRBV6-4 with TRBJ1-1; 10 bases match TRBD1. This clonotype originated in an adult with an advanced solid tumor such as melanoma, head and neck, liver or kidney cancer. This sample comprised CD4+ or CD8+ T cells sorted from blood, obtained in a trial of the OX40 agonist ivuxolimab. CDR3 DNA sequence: TGTGCCAGCAGTCGGACAGGGGGCACTGAAGCTTTCTTT. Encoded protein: CASSRTGGTEAFF.